Below, 14 T cell receptor beta chains from the same sample are listed, as sequenced in a study of blood T cell repertoires in COVID-19. This table comes from immunoSEQ multiplex PCR, and its TCRdb copy is limited to in-frame clones, with some not included. Of approximately 70,000 clones in the sample, 86% were seen once. Material for sequencing was peripheral blood. These receptors originate from a man aged 70-80 years with active or convalescent COVID-19.

CDR3 nucleotides: TGTGCCCGGATGGCGGAAGGGGTCTCTGGGGCCAACGTCCTGACTTTC. Protein sequence: CARMAEGVSGANVLTF. V usage is TRBV30 and J usage is TRBJ2-6; a possible D gene is TRBD1 (5 bases). This CDR3 spans 16 amino acids. The V end lost 8 bases, the J end lost 0 bases, and 17 bases lay between the germline ends. Germline V CDR1 and CDR2: GTSNPN, SVGIG (reference sequence).

The CDR3 sequence is CASSYWGGEAQYF. DNA of the CDR3: TGTGCCAGCAGTTACTGGGGTGGGGAGGCGCAGTATTTT. J is TRBJ2-3 and V is TRBV6-5; D is possibly TRBD2 (6 bases). The CDR3 length is 13 residues. Germline V CDR1 and CDR2: MNHEY, SVGAGI. V lost 1 base and J 10 bases, leaving 12 bases between the germline ends.

V and J are TRBV12-3 or TRBV12-4 and TRBJ1-2; unclear D gene. The V end was cut by 5 bases, the J end by 5 bases, with 9 bases between. This CDR3 is built from 12 residues. The CDR3 DNA sequence: TGTGCCAGCAGTGCCCCGGGGTATGGCTACACCTTC. Residues: CASSAPGYGYTF.

V is TRBV19 and J is TRBJ1-6, with 8 bases identical to TRBD1. V lost 5 bases to trimming and J lost 9 bases; unmatched junction nucleotides: 9. The CDR3 consists of 15 residues. Germline CDR1 and CDR2: LNHDA and SQIVND (reference sequence). Written as DNA, the CDR3 is TGTGCCAGTAGTCCCCGTCCCGGGACAGGTTCACCCCTCCACTTT. This codes for CASSPRPGTGSPLHF.

In this sample, this clone turned up a few times. V gene TRBV29-1 combines with J gene TRBJ2-5, with a tentative D call TRBD1 (5 bases). Trimming stripped 3 bases from V and 4 bases from J, with 12 bases between. The CDR3 totals 13 residues. Germline CDR1 reads SQVTM; CDR2 reads ANQGSEA. The CDR3 region is CSVDWTMSETQYF. CDR3 DNA sequence: TGCAGCGTTGATTGGACAATGTCAGAGACCCAGTACTTC.

This chain joins TRBV5-4 and TRBJ2-3; a possible D gene is TRBD1 (5 bases). This CDR3 contains 16 residues. From germline, CDR1 is SGHNT and CDR2 YYREEE (reference sequence). V lost 4 bases, J lost 0 bases, and 15 bases lay in between. CDR3 region: CASSQTVSVSTDTQYF. CDR3 in DNA: TGTGCCAGCAGCCAGACAGTTTCTGTTAGCACAGATACGCAGTATTTT. The variable domain in full, completed from reference TRBV5-4 and TRBJ2-3, reads ETGVTQSPTHLIKTRGQQVTLRCSSQSGHNTVSWYQQALGQGPQFIFQYYREEENGRGNFPPRFSGLQFPNYSSELNVNALELDDSALYLCASSQTVSVSTDTQYFGPGTRLTVL.

The chain combines TRBV9 with TRBJ1-2; 7 bases agree with TRBD1. Germline values: CDR1 SGDLS, CDR2 YYNGEE. This CDR3 has 14 amino acids. V lost 3 bases and J lost 8; bases outside the gene matches: 10. The CDR3, as DNA: TGTGCCAGCAGCGGGATCGGACTCAGGGGGGGCTACACCTTC. Its translation: CASSGIGLRGGYTF.

The chain couples TRBV7-9 to TRBJ2-1; TRBD2 aligns across 7 bases. J gave up 7 bases and V 4 bases, and 13 bases lay outside the gene matches. Germline V lookup: CDR1 SEHNR, CDR2 FQNEAQ (reference sequence). The CDR3 covers 16 residues. This CDR3 reads CASSSPGGLLGNEQFF. CDR3 nucleotide sequence: TGTGCCAGCAGCTCCCCCGGGGGGTTGCTGGGGAATGAGCAGTTCTTC.

Judged by abundance, this clone is medium-sized. The chain is built from TRBV2 and TRBJ2-3; 12 bases fit TRBD2. CDR3 length: 14 amino acids. Germline CDR1 and CDR2: SNHLY and FYNNEI. V trimming: 11 bases; J trimming: 2 bases; junction bases outside the gene matches: 5. CDR3 loop: CAWTSGNYTDTQYF. CDR3 nucleotide sequence: TGTGCCTGGACTAGCGGGAATTACACAGATACGCAGTATTTT.

The chain combines TRBV2 with TRBJ1-1; D gene unclear. This CDR3 has 11 residues. The germline gives CDR1 SNHLY, CDR2 FYNNEI. V shed 8 bases and J shed 0 bases, with 4 bases lying between them. The CDR3 DNA reads TGTGCCAGCTCTATGAACACTGAAGCTTTCTTT. It is translated as CASSMNTEAFF.

This chain joins TRBV7-3 and TRBJ2-2; maybe TRBD2 (5 bases). This CDR3 comprises 13 residues. V was shortened by 2 bases and J by 5 bases, with 6 bases between the two germline ends. Germline values: CDR1 SGHTA, CDR2 FQGTGA. The CDR3 spells CASSLLATGELFF. CDR3 nucleotides: TGTGCCAGCAGCTTATTAGCGACCGGGGAGCTGTTTTTT.

The chain uses TRBV4-1 and TRBJ2-7, with TRBD2 matching over 8 bases. Germline V CDR1 and CDR2: MGHRA, YSYEKL. CDR3 size: 15 residues. V lost 10 bases and J lost 3; bases outside the gene matches: 14. The CDR3 bases are TGCGCCACCGCAGGGGAGACTAGCGCAGGCTACGAGCAGTACTTC. This gives the protein CATAGETSAGYEQYF.

V gene TRBV19 combines with J gene TRBJ1-1; D ambiguous. This CDR3 contains 14 residues. Germline V CDR1 and CDR2: LNHDA, SQIVND (reference sequence). Trimming removed 6 bases from V and 0 bases from J, with 11 bases in between. This CDR3 is CASSLDTLNTEAFF. CDR3 nucleotide sequence: TGTGCCAGTAGCCTTGACACCTTGAACACTGAAGCTTTCTTT.

The chain joins TRBV27 to TRBJ1-2; 8 nucleotides line up with TRBD1. CDR1 MNHEY and CDR2 SMNVEV come from the germline V gene (reference sequence). With V trimmed by 2 bases and J by 4 bases, 3 bases remained unmatched. The CDR3 loop spans 14 amino acids. Written as DNA, the CDR3 is TGTGCCAGCAGTTTAGCCAGGGGGCCCTATGGCTACACCTTC. Protein sequence: CASSLARGPYGYTF.